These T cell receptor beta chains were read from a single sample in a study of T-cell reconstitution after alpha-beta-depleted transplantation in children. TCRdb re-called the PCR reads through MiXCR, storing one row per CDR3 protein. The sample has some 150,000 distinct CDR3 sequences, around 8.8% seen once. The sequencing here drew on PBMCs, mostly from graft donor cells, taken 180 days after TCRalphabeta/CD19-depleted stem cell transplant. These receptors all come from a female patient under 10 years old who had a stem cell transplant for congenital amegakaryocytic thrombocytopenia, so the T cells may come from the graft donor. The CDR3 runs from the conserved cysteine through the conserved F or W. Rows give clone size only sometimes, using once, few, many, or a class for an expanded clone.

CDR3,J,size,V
CAWSWGTTNEKLFF,TRBJ1-4,NA,TRBV30
CASSVDGRPEKLFF,TRBJ1-4,NA,TRBV5-5
CASSPNQGASYEQYF,TRBJ2-7,NA,TRBV18
CASSQVGGLRNEQFF,TRBJ2-1,many,TRBV14
CATSDWDRGRDEQFF,TRBJ2-1,few,TRBV24-1
CASSLLADFRYEQYF,TRBJ2-7,NA,TRBV4-3
CSARDRGLAFEQFF,TRBJ2-1,many,TRBV20-1
CSARPTGFNYGYTF,TRBJ1-2,many,TRBV20-1
CASSHGGWEQFF,TRBJ2-1,few,TRBV5-1
CSVSTYNEQFF,TRBJ2-1,many,TRBV29-1
CASSLEVGREQYF,TRBJ2-7,many,TRBV5-5
CASSPGRISLVNTIYF,TRBJ1-3,few,TRBV12-3/TRBV12-4
CASSLEPGLNYGYTF,TRBJ1-2,NA,TRBV13
CASRITGGTDTEAFF,TRBJ1-1,few,TRBV7-9
CSVEGPGASTDTQYF,TRBJ2-3,many,TRBV29-1
CSARGRLYEQYF,TRBJ2-7,many,TRBV20-1
CASSLKQESSGANVLTF,TRBJ2-6,few,TRBV5-1
CASSLLGQGAHEQYF,TRBJ2-7,NA,TRBV5-6
CAISESSGIKYEQYF,TRBJ2-7,many,TRBV10-3
CSARLAAYQETQYF,TRBJ2-5,NA,TRBV20-1
CSALNFVGGTYNEQFF,TRBJ2-1,NA,TRBV20-1
CASSPGTAGNTIYF,TRBJ1-3,many,TRBV5-1
CASSSPGSGSLDEQFF,TRBJ2-1,NA,TRBV7-3
CASSEIDRGHEQYF,TRBJ2-7,NA,TRBV6-1
CSTDVGATGELFF,TRBJ2-2,many,TRBV29-1
CASSQRPGLAGTYEQYF,TRBJ2-7,NA,TRBV4-1
CASSPRTGSSYEQYF,TRBJ2-7,many,TRBV5-1
CSARAGLNTEAFF,TRBJ1-1,once,TRBV20-1
CASSKGTANNEQFF,TRBJ2-1,NA,TRBV12-3/TRBV12-4
CASSRRGELYNEQFF,TRBJ2-1,many,TRBV4-2
CATSDPVSWEGSTDTQYF,TRBJ2-3,few,TRBV24-1
CASSVSSGGGNEQFF,TRBJ2-1,few,TRBV9
CSAIGTSGNQETQYF,TRBJ2-5,NA,TRBV20-1
CASSLWGRSTDTQYF,TRBJ2-3,many,TRBV28
CASSAHGANYGYTF,TRBJ1-2,few,TRBV9
CASTAGANQPQHF,TRBJ1-5,many,TRBV28
CSGTSSTDTQYF,TRBJ2-3,few,TRBV20-1
CASSPSQVPGELFF,TRBJ2-2,NA,TRBV7-2
CASSQGTALPYEQYF,TRBJ2-7,NA,TRBV12-3/TRBV12-4
CAMGPGLAGGGSYEQYF,TRBJ2-7,NA,TRBV5-3
CASSWTGEGGKLFF,TRBJ1-4,NA,TRBV5-1
CASSRLGETQYF,TRBJ2-5,many,TRBV2
CASSQQGGGHEQYF,TRBJ2-7,many,TRBV28
CASSFRDSHVALHF,TRBJ1-6,many,TRBV13
CACRTGTGYNEQFF,TRBJ2-1,many,TRBV30
CASRFTGSSGNTIYF,TRBJ1-3,NA,TRBV5-1